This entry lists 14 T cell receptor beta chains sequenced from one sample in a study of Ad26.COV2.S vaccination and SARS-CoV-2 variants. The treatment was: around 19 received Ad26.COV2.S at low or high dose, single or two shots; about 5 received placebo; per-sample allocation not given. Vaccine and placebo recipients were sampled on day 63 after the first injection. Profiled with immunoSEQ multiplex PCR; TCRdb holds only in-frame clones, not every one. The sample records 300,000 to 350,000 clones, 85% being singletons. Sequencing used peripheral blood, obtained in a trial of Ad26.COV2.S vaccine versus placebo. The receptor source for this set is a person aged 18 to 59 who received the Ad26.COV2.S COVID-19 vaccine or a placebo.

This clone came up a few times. In nucleotides, the CDR3 is TGCGCCAGCAGCCAGGACCTTGCCACACTGGGTAATGAAAAACTGTTTTTT. As protein: CASSQDLATLGNEKLFF. The rearrangement joins TRBV4-1 to TRBJ1-4; no clear D. V was shortened by 3 bases and J by 4 bases, with 18 bases between the two germline ends. The CDR3 has 17 amino acids. Germline lookup yields CDR1 MGHRA and CDR2 YSYEKL.

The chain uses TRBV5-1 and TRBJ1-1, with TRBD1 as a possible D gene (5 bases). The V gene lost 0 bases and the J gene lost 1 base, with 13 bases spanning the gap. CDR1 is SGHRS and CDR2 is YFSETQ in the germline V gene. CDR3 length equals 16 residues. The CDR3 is CASSLDPAGKNTEAFF. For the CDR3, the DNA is TGCGCCAGCAGCTTGGATCCCGCAGGGAAGAACACTGAAGCTTTCTTT.

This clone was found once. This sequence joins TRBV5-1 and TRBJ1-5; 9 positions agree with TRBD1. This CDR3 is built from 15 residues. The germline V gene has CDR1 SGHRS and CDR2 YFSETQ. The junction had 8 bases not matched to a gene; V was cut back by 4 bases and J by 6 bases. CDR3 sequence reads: CASSLDTGGGQPQHF. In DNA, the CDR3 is TGCGCCAGCAGCCTCGACACAGGGGGCGGTCAGCCCCAGCATTTT. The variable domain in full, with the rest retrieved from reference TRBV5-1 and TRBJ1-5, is KAGVTQTPRYLIKTRGQQVTLSCSPISGHRSVSWYQQTPGQGLQFLFEYFSETQRNKGNFPGRFSGRQFSNSRSEMNVSTLELGDSALYLCASSLDTGGGQPQHFGDGTRLSIL.

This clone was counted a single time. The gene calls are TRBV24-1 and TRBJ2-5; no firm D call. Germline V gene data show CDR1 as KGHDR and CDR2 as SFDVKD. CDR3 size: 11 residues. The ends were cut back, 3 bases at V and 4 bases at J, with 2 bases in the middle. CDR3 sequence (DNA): TGTGCCACCAGTGATACAGAGACCCAGTACTTC. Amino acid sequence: CATSDTETQYF.

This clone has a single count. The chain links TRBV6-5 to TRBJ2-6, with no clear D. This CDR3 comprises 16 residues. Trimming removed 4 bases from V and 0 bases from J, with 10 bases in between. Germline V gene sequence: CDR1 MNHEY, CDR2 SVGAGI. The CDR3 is CASSSILDSGANVLTF. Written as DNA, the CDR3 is TGTGCCAGCAGTTCGATCCTGGACTCTGGGGCCAACGTCCTGACTTTC.

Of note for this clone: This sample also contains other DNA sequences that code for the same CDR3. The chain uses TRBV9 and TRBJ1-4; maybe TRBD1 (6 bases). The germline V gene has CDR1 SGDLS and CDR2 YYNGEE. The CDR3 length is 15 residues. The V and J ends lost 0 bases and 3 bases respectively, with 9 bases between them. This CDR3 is CASSVGGPSNEKLFF. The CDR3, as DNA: TGTGCCAGCAGCGTAGGGGGGCCATCTAATGAAAAACTGTTTTTT.

CDR3 loop: CASSADSSHEQYF. CDR3 nucleotide sequence: TGTGCCAGCAGTGCGGACAGTTCCCACGAGCAGTACTTC. The V and J genes are TRBV7-9 and TRBJ2-7; TRBD1 is a possible D gene (6 bases). Germline V CDR1 and CDR2: SEHNR, FQNEAQ (reference sequence). This CDR3 has 13 amino acids. Trimming took off 6 bases at V and 5 bases at J, with 14 bases between the two ends.

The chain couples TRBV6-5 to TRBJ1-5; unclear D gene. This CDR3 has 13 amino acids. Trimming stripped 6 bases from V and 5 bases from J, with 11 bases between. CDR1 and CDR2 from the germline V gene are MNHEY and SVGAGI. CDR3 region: CASRRGRDQPQHF. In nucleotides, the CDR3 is TGTGCCAGCAGGCGTGGTCGGGATCAGCCCCAGCATTTT.

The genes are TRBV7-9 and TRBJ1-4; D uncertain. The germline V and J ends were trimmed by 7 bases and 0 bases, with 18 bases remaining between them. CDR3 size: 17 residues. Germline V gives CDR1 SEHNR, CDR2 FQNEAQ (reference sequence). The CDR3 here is CASNRGSGNPTNEKLFF. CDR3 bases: TGTGCCAGCAATCGAGGGTCAGGAAACCCAACTAATGAAAAACTGTTTTTT.

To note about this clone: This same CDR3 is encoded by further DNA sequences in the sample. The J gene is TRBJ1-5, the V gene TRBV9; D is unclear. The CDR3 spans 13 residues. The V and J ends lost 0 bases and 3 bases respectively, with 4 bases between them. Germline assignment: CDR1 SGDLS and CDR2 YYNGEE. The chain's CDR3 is CASSVDPNQPQHF. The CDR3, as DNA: TGTGCCAGCAGCGTAGACCCCAATCAGCCCCAGCATTTT.

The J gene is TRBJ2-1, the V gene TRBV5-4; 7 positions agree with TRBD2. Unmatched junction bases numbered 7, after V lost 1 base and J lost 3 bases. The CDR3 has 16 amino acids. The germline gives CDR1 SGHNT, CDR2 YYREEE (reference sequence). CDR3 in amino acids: CASSLMGPGGYNEQFF. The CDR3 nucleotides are TGTGCCAGCAGCTTGATGGGCCCGGGGGGCTACAATGAGCAGTTCTTC. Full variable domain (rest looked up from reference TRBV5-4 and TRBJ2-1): ETGVTQSPTHLIKTRGQQVTLRCSSQSGHNTVSWYQQALGQGPQFIFQYYREEENGRGNFPPRFSGLQFPNYSSELNVNALELDDSALYLCASSLMGPGGYNEQFFGPGTRLTVL.

This CDR3 is CASSGTGGETQYF. The CDR3 DNA sequence: TGTGCCAGCAGTGGAACAGGGGGGGAGACCCAGTACTTC. The chain links TRBV27 to TRBJ2-5; the match to TRBD1 covers 8 bases. The CDR3 spans 13 residues. The germline V gene has CDR1 MNHEY and CDR2 SMNVEV (reference sequence). V shed 5 bases, J shed 5 bases, and the junction held 4 bases outside the gene matches.

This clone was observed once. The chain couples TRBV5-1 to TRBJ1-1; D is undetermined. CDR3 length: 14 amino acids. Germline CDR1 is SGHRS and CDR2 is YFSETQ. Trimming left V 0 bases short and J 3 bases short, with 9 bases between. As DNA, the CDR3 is TGCGCCAGCAGCTTGGCCTCAGGCCACACTGAAGCTTTCTTT. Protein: CASSLASGHTEAFF.

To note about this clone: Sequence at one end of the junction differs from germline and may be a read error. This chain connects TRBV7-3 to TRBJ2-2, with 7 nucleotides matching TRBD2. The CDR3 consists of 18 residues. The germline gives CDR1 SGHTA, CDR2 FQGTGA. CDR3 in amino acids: CASNLPKGLPTITGELFF. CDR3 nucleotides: TGTGCCAGCAACTTACCGAAGGGACTACCTACGATCACCGGGGAGCTGTTTTTT.